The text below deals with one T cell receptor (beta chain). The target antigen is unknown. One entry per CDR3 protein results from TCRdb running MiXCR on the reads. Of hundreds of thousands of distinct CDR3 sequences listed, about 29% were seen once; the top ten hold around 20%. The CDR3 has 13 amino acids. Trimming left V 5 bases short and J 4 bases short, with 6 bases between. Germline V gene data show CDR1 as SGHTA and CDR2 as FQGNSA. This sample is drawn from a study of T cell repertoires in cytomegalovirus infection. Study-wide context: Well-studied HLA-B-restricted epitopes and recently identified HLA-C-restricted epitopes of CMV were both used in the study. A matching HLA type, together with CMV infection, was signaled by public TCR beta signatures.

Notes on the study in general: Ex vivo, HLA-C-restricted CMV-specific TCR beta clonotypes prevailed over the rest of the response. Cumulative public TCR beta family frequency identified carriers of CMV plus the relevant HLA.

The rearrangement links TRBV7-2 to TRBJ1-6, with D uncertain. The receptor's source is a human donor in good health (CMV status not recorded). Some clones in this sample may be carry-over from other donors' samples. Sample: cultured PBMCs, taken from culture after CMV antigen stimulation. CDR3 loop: CASSPEYNSPLHF. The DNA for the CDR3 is TGTGCCAGCAGCCCCGAATATAATTCACCCCTCCACTTT.